Below, one TCR beta chain is given with its context. Its antigen is currently unknown. Germline loops: CDR1 MNHNS, CDR2 SASEGT. The ends were cut back, 2 bases at V and 6 bases at J, with 14 bases in the middle. CDR3 length equals 15 residues. These data originate in a study of T cell responses to AZD1222 COVID-19 vaccine. The method was immunoSEQ multiplex PCR; TCRdb's version includes in-frame clones alone and lacks a portion of them. The sample holds 80,000 to 95,000 clones, about 90% seen once. Overall study results and limits: Scientists sampled the repertoires only once the peak T cell response had passed. Compared with day 0, the breadth and depth of the Spike-specific TCR repertoire rose significantly after two doses of AZD1222. Donors were chiefly white British, with a greater number of females, and clonal diversity was perhaps underestimated.

Second-dose timings of about 4 or about 12 weeks were pooled. The sequence derives from an adult who received the AZD1222 COVID-19 vaccine. The sequencing here drew on peripheral blood, taken 28 days after the second AZD1222 dose. The chain uses TRBV6-1 and TRBJ2-4, with a tentative D call TRBD2 (6 bases). CDR3 in DNA: TGTGCCAGCAGTGAACTGAGTGAGGGAGGAAACATTCAGTACTTC. Residues: CASSELSEGGNIQYF.